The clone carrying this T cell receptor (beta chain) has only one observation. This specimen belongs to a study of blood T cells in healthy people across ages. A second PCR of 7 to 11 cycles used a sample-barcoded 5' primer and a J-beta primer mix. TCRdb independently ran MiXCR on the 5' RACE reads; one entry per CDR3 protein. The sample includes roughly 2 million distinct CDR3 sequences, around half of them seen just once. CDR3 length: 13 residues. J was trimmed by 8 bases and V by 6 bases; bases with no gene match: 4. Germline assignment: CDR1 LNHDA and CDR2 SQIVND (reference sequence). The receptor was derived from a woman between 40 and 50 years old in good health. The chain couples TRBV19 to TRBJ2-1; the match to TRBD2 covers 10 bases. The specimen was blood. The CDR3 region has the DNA TGTGCCAGTAGACTAGCGGGGAGGCATGAGCAGTTCTTC. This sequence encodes CASRLAGRHEQFF.